Below are 24 T cell receptor beta chains sequenced from a single sample in a study of monozygotic twins with inflammatory bowel disease. Reanalyzing the 5' RACE reads, TCRdb keeps one entry per CDR3 protein, without DNA. In total, the table holds around 97,000 distinct CDR3 sequences. Sequencing input: blood. The receptors were sampled from a human donor with ulcerative colitis or Crohn's disease, or a healthy co-twin of an affected twin (not recorded which).

The gene calls are TRBV25-1 and TRBJ1-6. The germline V gene has CDR1 MGHDK and CDR2 SYGVNS. This CDR3 has 17 residues. This CDR3 is CASSEYLPERRNSPLHF.

The chain carries TRBV19 and TRBJ2-2; with no DNA, the TCRdb D assignment of TRBD1 cannot be verified. From germline, CDR1 is LNHDA and CDR2 SQIVND (reference sequence). CDR3 length: 14 amino acids. The CDR3 loop is CASSKGQGYGELFF. The complete variable domain, with remaining parts taken from reference TRBV19 and TRBJ2-2, reads DGGITQSPKYLFRKEGQNVTLSCEQNLNHDAMYWYRQDPGQGLRLIYYSQIVNDFQKGDIAEGYSVSREKKESFPLTVTSAQKNPTAFYLCASSKGQGYGELFFGEGSRLTVL.

The rearrangement uses TRBV20-1 and TRBJ1-5; TCRdb's D call, TRBD1, is unchecked because there is no DNA. The germline CDR1 and CDR2 sequences are DFQATT and SNEGSKA (reference sequence). CDR3 size: 18 residues. CDR3 sequence reads: CSARDPMTWTRASQPQHF.

The CDR3 here is CATSRDSAVSTDTQYF. The rearrangement joins TRBV15 to TRBJ2-3. Germline CDR1 and CDR2: LNHNV and YYDKDF (reference sequence). The CDR3 consists of 16 residues.

The chain combines TRBV5-1 with TRBJ2-3; TCRdb calls TRBD2, which cannot be checked without DNA. Germline CDR1 SGHRS, CDR2 YFSETQ. The CDR3 spans 15 residues. The CDR3 reads CASRLAGASTDTQYF.

The chain has TRBV29-1 and TRBJ1-1. The germline V gene encodes CDR1 SQVTM and CDR2 ANQGSEA. CDR3 length equals 11 residues. The chain's CDR3 is CSVSRPREAFF.

The chain couples TRBV15 to TRBJ1-3. Per the germline V gene, CDR1 is LNHNV and CDR2 is YYDKDF (reference sequence). The CDR3 extends over 17 amino acids. The CDR3 spells CATSRLGGRISGNTIYF.

By frequency, this clonotype is medium-sized. The rearrangement joins TRBV28 to TRBJ2-1; TCRdb reports TRBD2, a call that lacks DNA to check it against. Looked up from germline, CDR1 is MDHEN and CDR2 is SYDVKM. This CDR3 is 16 amino acids long. The CDR3 sequence: CASSLLSGTSYNEQFF.

The chain links TRBV6-6 to TRBJ1-4; TCRdb gives TRBD1 as the D gene, but with no DNA this cannot be confirmed. Germline-derived CDR1 and CDR2 are MNHNY and SVGAGI (reference sequence). This CDR3 has 13 residues. The CDR3 spells CASGPGTPEKLFF.

The chain employs TRBV5-4 and TRBJ2-1; as DNA is missing, the TRBD2 call by TCRdb cannot be tested. The CDR3 length is 18 residues. From germline, CDR1 is SGHNT and CDR2 YYREEE (reference sequence). The CDR3 reads CASSLGGLAGSSYNEQFF.

The chain uses TRBV2 and TRBJ2-5. Germline V CDR1 and CDR2: SNHLY, FYNNEI. This CDR3 has 16 residues. CDR3 protein: CASSRGSRNYQETQYF.

This chain uses TRBV28 with TRBJ2-3; the TCRdb D gene call, TRBD2, has no DNA to confirm it. Germline loops: CDR1 MDHEN, CDR2 SYDVKM. The CDR3 runs 14 residues. CDR3: CASRLQGPSGRLYF.

This chain's CDR3 is CASSHGQGIHEQYF. This rearrangement joins TRBV3-1 to TRBJ2-7. The length of the CDR3 is 14 residues. Germline V gene data show CDR1 as LGHDT and CDR2 as YNNKEL (reference sequence).

V is TRBV5-1 and J is TRBJ2-3; the D call of TRBD2 rests on TCRdb alone, since no DNA is present to check it. This CDR3 comprises 15 residues. Germline assignment: CDR1 SGHRS and CDR2 YFSETQ. The CDR3 here is CASSQQGLPADTQYF.

This chain joins TRBV7-2 and TRBJ2-1; TCRdb gives TRBD2 as the D gene, but with no DNA this cannot be confirmed. The germline V gene encodes CDR1 SGHTA and CDR2 FQGNSA. CDR3 length equals 15 residues. This CDR3 is CASSLTSGSRDEQFF.

The V call is TRBV12-3 or TRBV12-4, the J call TRBJ2-5; TCRdb's assignment of TRBD1 cannot be checked, as there is no DNA. This CDR3 contains 12 residues. The CDR3 loop is CASSLSPGETHF.

The CDR3 reads CASSYSRGRAYNEQFF. The chain is built from TRBV6-2 or TRBV6-3 and TRBJ2-1; TCRdb indicates TRBD1, and absent DNA this call remains unverified. The CDR3 extends over 16 amino acids. CDR1 is MNHEY and CDR2 is SVGEGT in the germline V gene.

The V and J genes are TRBV5-1 and TRBJ2-2; the TCRdb D gene call, TRBD1, has no DNA to confirm it. Germline CDR1 and CDR2: SGHRS and YFSETQ. This CDR3 comprises 16 residues. The CDR3 sequence is CASSSGDRLNTGELFF. The whole variable domain, filled in from reference TRBV5-1 and TRBJ2-2, reads KAGVTQTPRYLIKTRGQQVTLSCSPISGHRSVSWYQQTPGQGLQFLFEYFSETQRNKGNFPGRFSGRQFSNSRSEMNVSTLELGDSALYLCASSSGDRLNTGELFFGEGSRLTVL.

This chain links TRBV18 with TRBJ2-7; TCRdb lists TRBD1, though no DNA is available to test this call. CDR1 is KGHSH and CDR2 is LQKENI in the germline V gene. The CDR3 is 14 residues long. CDR3 residues: CASSPGASTYEQYF.

This sequence joins TRBV6-2 or TRBV6-3 and TRBJ2-1; the D call of TRBD2 rests on TCRdb alone, since no DNA is present to check it. This CDR3 is 15 amino acids long. Germline CDR1 and CDR2: MNHEY and SVGEGT. The CDR3 loop reads CASTDRTSSYNEQFF.

This chain links TRBV4-3 with TRBJ2-7; TCRdb indicates TRBD2, and absent DNA this call remains unverified. The CDR3 spans 20 residues. Per the germline V gene, CDR1 is LGHNA and CDR2 is YSLEER. CDR3 loop: CASSQGTSGSEYVSSYEQYF.

CDR3 amino acids: CASSQGLGRVEQYF. V usage is TRBV14 and J usage is TRBJ2-7; TCRdb gives TRBD2 as the D gene, but with no DNA this cannot be confirmed. The CDR3 is 14 amino acids. CDR1 is SGHDN, CDR2 FVKESK, per germline.

V usage is TRBV7-2 and J usage is TRBJ2-7; TCRdb's D gene call, TRBD2, goes unchecked for lack of DNA. Germline V gives CDR1 SGHTA, CDR2 FQGNSA. The CDR3 consists of 15 residues. The CDR3 reads CASRLNSGVSYEQYF.

The CDR3 loop is CASSQERSGPLYNEQFF. The V and J genes are TRBV4-3 and TRBJ2-1; the D gene TCRdb calls, TRBD1, cannot be checked with no DNA. Germline CDR1 reads LGHNA; CDR2 reads YSLEER. The CDR3 has 17 amino acids.